These T cell receptor beta chains were read from a single sample in a study of technical replicates of blood from a handful of donors. The data were produced by immunoSEQ multiplex PCR, yet TCRdb's version contains in-frame clones alone and is incomplete. The sample has approximately 85,000 clones, 90% to 95% seen once. Sequencing was carried out using T cells isolated from PBMCs. The receptors derive from a human donor in good health. CDR3s include the opening cysteine and the closing phenylalanine or tryptophan. The order of the fields is CDR3 DNA, CDR3 protein, CDR3 length, D gene, J gene, clone size, V gene. D genes are given only for firm matches. Size is omitted from some rows. Given values are once, few, many or a class for expanded clones.

CDR3nt: TGTGCCAGCCAGGGAATTAGCGGCGAGCAGTACTTC; CDR3aa: CASQGISGEQYF; len: 12; d_gene: -; j_gene: TRBJ2-7; abundance: -; v_gene: TRBV27
CDR3nt: TGTGCCTGGAGTGTACGGGTATCTGGAAACACCATATATTTT; CDR3aa: CAWSVRVSGNTIYF; len: 14; d_gene: -; j_gene: TRBJ1-3; abundance: -; v_gene: TRBV30
CDR3nt: TGTGCCAGCAGCTTGGCCTTCTCGCGGAACCCAACCGGGGAGCTGTTTTTT; CDR3aa: CASSLAFSRNPTGELFF; len: 17; d_gene: -; j_gene: TRBJ2-2; abundance: -; v_gene: TRBV5-4
CDR3nt: TGTGCCAGCTCTAGGGGAGCGGGGGGCTCAGATACGCAGTATTTT; CDR3aa: CASSRGAGGSDTQYF; len: 15; d_gene: TRBD2; j_gene: TRBJ2-3; abundance: -; v_gene: TRBV7-9
CDR3nt: TGTGCCAGTACGGCGGGGCTAGCGGGAGTACACGGGGAGCTGTTTTTT; CDR3aa: CASTAGLAGVHGELFF; len: 16; d_gene: TRBD2; j_gene: TRBJ2-2; abundance: -; v_gene: TRBV19
CDR3nt: TGTGCCAGCAGCTTAGTTGTGGCTAGCGGGAGTGATGAGCAGTTCTTC; CDR3aa: CASSLVVASGSDEQFF; len: 16; d_gene: TRBD2; j_gene: TRBJ2-1; abundance: -; v_gene: TRBV7-9
CDR3nt: TGTGCCAGCTCACCCTCCTCCGGGACTGGCTCCTCCTACGAGCAGTACTTC; CDR3aa: CASSPSSGTGSSYEQYF; len: 17; d_gene: -; j_gene: TRBJ2-7; abundance: -; v_gene: TRBV18
CDR3nt: TGTGCCAGCTCACCACCGGAGACTAGGGCCACAGATACGCAGTATTTT; CDR3aa: CASSPPETRATDTQYF; len: 16; d_gene: -; j_gene: TRBJ2-3; abundance: -; v_gene: TRBV18
CDR3nt: TGTGCCAGCAGCCGACAGGGGACTCAGCCCCAGCATTTT; CDR3aa: CASSRQGTQPQHF; len: 13; d_gene: TRBD1; j_gene: TRBJ1-5; abundance: -; v_gene: TRBV27
CDR3nt: TGCAGCGTCGCTATCGGGACTCCACAAGAGACCCAGTACTTC; CDR3aa: CSVAIGTPQETQYF; len: 14; d_gene: -; j_gene: TRBJ2-5; abundance: -; v_gene: TRBV29-1
CDR3nt: TGCGCCAGTTCTTCCGGGACAGTAAATGAAAAACTGTTTTTT; CDR3aa: CASSSGTVNEKLFF; len: 14; d_gene: TRBD1; j_gene: TRBJ1-4; abundance: -; v_gene: TRBV5-1
CDR3nt: TGTGCCAGCAGCCTGCTGGCGGGGGGCCTGACAGATACGCAGTATTTT; CDR3aa: CASSLLAGGLTDTQYF; len: 16; d_gene: TRBD2; j_gene: TRBJ2-3; abundance: -; v_gene: TRBV14
CDR3nt: TGCGCCAGCAGCCCACGAAGGCTAGCGACCTACAATGAGCAGTTCTTC; CDR3aa: CASSPRRLATYNEQFF; len: 16; d_gene: -; j_gene: TRBJ2-1; abundance: few; v_gene: TRBV4-1
CDR3nt: TGTGCCAGCAGCTCGGGACTAGCGGGGGGCCTGACCGGGGAGCTGTTTTTT; CDR3aa: CASSSGLAGGLTGELFF; len: 17; d_gene: TRBD2; j_gene: TRBJ2-2; abundance: -; v_gene: TRBV5-4
CDR3nt: TGTGCCAGTAGTAAGACTAGCGGGGACTCCTACAATGAGCAGTTCTTC; CDR3aa: CASSKTSGDSYNEQFF; len: 16; d_gene: TRBD2; j_gene: TRBJ2-1; abundance: -; v_gene: TRBV19
CDR3nt: TGCGCCAGCAGGAGCGGGTGGAGCTCCTACAATGAGCAGTTCTTC; CDR3aa: CASRSGWSSYNEQFF; len: 15; d_gene: -; j_gene: TRBJ2-1; abundance: -; v_gene: TRBV5-1
CDR3nt: TGTGCCAGCTCCGACAGGGCCTCTGGAAACACCATATATTTT; CDR3aa: CASSDRASGNTIYF; len: 14; d_gene: TRBD1; j_gene: TRBJ1-3; abundance: once; v_gene: TRBV9
CDR3nt: TGTGCCAGCAGCTCCCCCCGGGACAGGGTAAGAAGCACTGAAGCTTTCTTT; CDR3aa: CASSSPRDRVRSTEAFF; len: 17; d_gene: TRBD1; j_gene: TRBJ1-1; abundance: -; v_gene: TRBV7-6
CDR3nt: TGCGCCAGCAGCCAAGTCAGGGCCGACTATGGCTACACCTTC; CDR3aa: CASSQVRADYGYTF; len: 14; d_gene: -; j_gene: TRBJ1-2; abundance: few; v_gene: TRBV4-1
CDR3nt: TGTGCCAGCAGTGAAGGGTCAGGGACTAATGAAAAACTGTTTTTT; CDR3aa: CASSEGSGTNEKLFF; len: 15; d_gene: -; j_gene: TRBJ1-4; abundance: -; v_gene: TRBV6-1
CDR3nt: TGTGCCAGCAGCTTAGGGGACTCCTCTGGAAACACCATATATTTT; CDR3aa: CASSLGDSSGNTIYF; len: 15; d_gene: -; j_gene: TRBJ1-3; abundance: -; v_gene: TRBV7-3
CDR3nt: TGCGCCAGCAGCCAAGGTTTGACAGCTTCGTACCAAGAGACCCAGTACTTC; CDR3aa: CASSQGLTASYQETQYF; len: 17; d_gene: -; j_gene: TRBJ2-5; abundance: -; v_gene: TRBV4-1
CDR3nt: TGCGCCAGCAGTGAGGAATGGAGCACCGGGGAGCTGTTTTTT; CDR3aa: CASSEEWSTGELFF; len: 14; d_gene: -; j_gene: TRBJ2-2; abundance: -; v_gene: TRBV10-1
CDR3nt: TGCAGCGTTGAAGCAGGGTTAAAGCTCTATGGCTACACCTTC; CDR3aa: CSVEAGLKLYGYTF; len: 14; d_gene: -; j_gene: TRBJ1-2; abundance: -; v_gene: TRBV29-1
CDR3nt: TGTGCCAGCAGCGTGGGAGGGTTGGACACTGAAGCTTTCTTT; CDR3aa: CASSVGGLDTEAFF; len: 14; d_gene: -; j_gene: TRBJ1-1; abundance: -; v_gene: TRBV6-1
CDR3nt: TGCAGCGTTGTAGGTGGCAGGCCCTACGAGCAGTACTTC; CDR3aa: CSVVGGRPYEQYF; len: 13; d_gene: -; j_gene: TRBJ2-7; abundance: -; v_gene: TRBV29-1
CDR3nt: TGTGCCAGCAGCAAAAGCTTTAGAATAGCCAAAAACATTCAGTACTTC; CDR3aa: CASSKSFRIAKNIQYF; len: 16; d_gene: -; j_gene: TRBJ2-4; abundance: -; v_gene: TRBV21-1
CDR3nt: TGTGCCAGCAGCTTTGGGGAGTTTTTAAGAAAACTGTTTTTT; CDR3aa: CASSFGEFLRKLFF; len: 14; d_gene: -; j_gene: TRBJ1-4; abundance: -; v_gene: TRBV7-9
CDR3nt: TGCAGCGTTGAATCGCAGGGGGGAGAGACCCAGTACTTC; CDR3aa: CSVESQGGETQYF; len: 13; d_gene: -; j_gene: TRBJ2-5; abundance: -; v_gene: TRBV29-1
CDR3nt: TGTGCCAGCAGCTTATTCGGGAACCCCAATGAGCAGTTCTTC; CDR3aa: CASSLFGNPNEQFF; len: 14; d_gene: -; j_gene: TRBJ2-1; abundance: once; v_gene: TRBV7-9
CDR3nt: TGTGCCACCAGCAGAGCTCGACTAGGGGTGGAGACCCAGTACTTC; CDR3aa: CATSRARLGVETQYF; len: 15; d_gene: -; j_gene: TRBJ2-5; abundance: -; v_gene: TRBV15
CDR3nt: TGCAGCGTTCTCGCCGGGACTAGCGGGAGCTCTGAGCAGTTCTTC; CDR3aa: CSVLAGTSGSSEQFF; len: 15; d_gene: TRBD2; j_gene: TRBJ2-1; abundance: -; v_gene: TRBV29-1
CDR3nt: TGTGCCAGCAGTTCCTCAGGACACAGCTCCTACGAGCAGTACTTC; CDR3aa: CASSSSGHSSYEQYF; len: 15; d_gene: -; j_gene: TRBJ2-7; abundance: -; v_gene: TRBV27
CDR3nt: TGTGCCAGCAGCCAAGACACAGCATATGGCTACACCTTC; CDR3aa: CASSQDTAYGYTF; len: 13; d_gene: -; j_gene: TRBJ1-2; abundance: -; v_gene: TRBV4-2
CDR3nt: TGCGCCAGCAGCCAAGATCCAGGCCGAAACGACGGCTACACCTTC; CDR3aa: CASSQDPGRNDGYTF; len: 15; d_gene: -; j_gene: TRBJ1-2; abundance: -; v_gene: TRBV4-1
CDR3nt: TGCGCCAGCAGCCAACCGCCGGCAGGGGCCGAATTCATTACAGATACGCAGTATTTT; CDR3aa: CASSQPPAGAEFITDTQYF; len: 19; d_gene: -; j_gene: TRBJ2-3; abundance: once; v_gene: TRBV4-1
CDR3nt: TGTGCCAGCAGCTCCAGGGATGAGCAGTTCTTC; CDR3aa: CASSSRDEQFF; len: 11; d_gene: -; j_gene: TRBJ2-1; abundance: -; v_gene: TRBV7-9
CDR3nt: TGTGCCAGTAGTATAGACAGGGCGGTCACCGGGGAGCTGTTTTTT; CDR3aa: CASSIDRAVTGELFF; len: 15; d_gene: -; j_gene: TRBJ2-2; abundance: -; v_gene: TRBV19
CDR3nt: TGTGCCTGGGGGCAGGAATACACTGAAGCTTTCTTT; CDR3aa: CAWGQEYTEAFF; len: 12; d_gene: -; j_gene: TRBJ1-1; abundance: -; v_gene: TRBV30
CDR3nt: TGTGCCAGCACGCAAATTGCTTTCAGGGTCACTGAAGCTTTCTTT; CDR3aa: CASTQIAFRVTEAFF; len: 15; d_gene: -; j_gene: TRBJ1-1; abundance: -; v_gene: TRBV19
CDR3nt: TGTGCCAGCAGCTCGACCGGGGGGAACACTGAAGCTTTCTTT; CDR3aa: CASSSTGGNTEAFF; len: 14; d_gene: -; j_gene: TRBJ1-1; abundance: few; v_gene: TRBV7-3
CDR3nt: TGTGCCAGCCTGGCTTCTTTAATGAACACTGAAGCTTTCTTT; CDR3aa: CASLASLMNTEAFF; len: 14; d_gene: -; j_gene: TRBJ1-1; abundance: -; v_gene: TRBV19
CDR3nt: TGTGCCAGCAGTCCCCTCGAGTTAAACTACAATGAGCAGTTCTTC; CDR3aa: CASSPLELNYNEQFF; len: 15; d_gene: -; j_gene: TRBJ2-1; abundance: -; v_gene: TRBV7-8
CDR3nt: TGTGCCAGCAGAACTAGCGTGACCGGGGAGCTGTTTTTT; CDR3aa: CASRTSVTGELFF; len: 13; d_gene: TRBD2; j_gene: TRBJ2-2; abundance: -; v_gene: TRBV5-4
CDR3nt: TGTGCCAGCAGTACAGGGGTTCCCCCCGAAAAACTGTTTTTT; CDR3aa: CASSTGVPPEKLFF; len: 14; d_gene: TRBD1; j_gene: TRBJ1-4; abundance: -; v_gene: TRBV6-5
CDR3nt: TGTGCCAGCAGTGAAAGCCTCTCTGGAAACACCATATATTTT; CDR3aa: CASSESLSGNTIYF; len: 14; d_gene: -; j_gene: TRBJ1-3; abundance: -; v_gene: TRBV25-1
CDR3nt: TGTGCCTGGAGCGAAGGGACAGCAAACACCGGGGAGCTGTTTTTT; CDR3aa: CAWSEGTANTGELFF; len: 15; d_gene: TRBD1; j_gene: TRBJ2-2; abundance: -; v_gene: TRBV30
CDR3nt: TGCGCCAGCAGCTTGACAGGGTTCCCTCTGTCCTCCTTCTCCTACGAGCAGTACTTC; CDR3aa: CASSLTGFPLSSFSYEQYF; len: 19; d_gene: -; j_gene: TRBJ2-7; abundance: -; v_gene: TRBV5-1
CDR3nt: TGCGCCAGCAGCCTCACCCCCCTAGCGGGAGTTCAGTACTTC; CDR3aa: CASSLTPLAGVQYF; len: 14; d_gene: TRBD2; j_gene: TRBJ2-4; abundance: -; v_gene: TRBV5-1
CDR3nt: TGCGCCAGCAGCTTGCTTTCAGGGTCCACTGAAGCTTTCTTT; CDR3aa: CASSLLSGSTEAFF; len: 14; d_gene: -; j_gene: TRBJ1-1; abundance: -; v_gene: TRBV5-1
CDR3nt: TGTGCCAGCAGCTTAGTGGGTCGCGAAGGAGAAGAGACCCAGTACTTC; CDR3aa: CASSLVGREGEETQYF; len: 16; d_gene: -; j_gene: TRBJ2-5; abundance: -; v_gene: TRBV7-9
CDR3nt: TGCGCCAGCAGCCTCTGGACAGGGTTGAACACCGGGGAGCTGTTTTTT; CDR3aa: CASSLWTGLNTGELFF; len: 16; d_gene: TRBD1; j_gene: TRBJ2-2; abundance: -; v_gene: TRBV5-1
CDR3nt: TGTGCCAGCAGCCGGACAGTAGACACTGAAGCTTTCTTT; CDR3aa: CASSRTVDTEAFF; len: 13; d_gene: -; j_gene: TRBJ1-1; abundance: -; v_gene: TRBV7-2